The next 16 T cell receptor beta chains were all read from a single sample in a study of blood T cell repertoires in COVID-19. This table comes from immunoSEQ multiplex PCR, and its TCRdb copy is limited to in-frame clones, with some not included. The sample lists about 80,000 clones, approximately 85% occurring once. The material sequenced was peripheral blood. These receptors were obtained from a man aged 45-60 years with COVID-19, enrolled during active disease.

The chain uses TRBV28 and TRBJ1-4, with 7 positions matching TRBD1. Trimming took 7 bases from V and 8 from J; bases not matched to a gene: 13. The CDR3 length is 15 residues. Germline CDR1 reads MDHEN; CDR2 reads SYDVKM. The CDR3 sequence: CASNHQETGSEKLFF. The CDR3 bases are TGTGCCAGCAACCATCAGGAGACAGGGTCCGAAAAACTGTTTTTT.

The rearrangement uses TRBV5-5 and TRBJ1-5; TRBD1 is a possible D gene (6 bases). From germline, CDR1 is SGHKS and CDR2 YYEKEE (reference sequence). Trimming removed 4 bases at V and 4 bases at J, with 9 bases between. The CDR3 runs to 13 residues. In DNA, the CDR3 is TGTGCCAGCAGCCGCCAGGGGAATCAGCCCCAGCATTTT. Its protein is CASSRQGNQPQHF.

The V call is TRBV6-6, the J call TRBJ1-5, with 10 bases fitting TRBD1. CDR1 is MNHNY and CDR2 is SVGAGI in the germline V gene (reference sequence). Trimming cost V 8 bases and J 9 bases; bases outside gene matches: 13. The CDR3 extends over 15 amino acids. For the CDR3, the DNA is TGTGCCAGCCTCCTGGACAGGGGGGGGACCCGGCCCCAGCATTTT. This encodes CASLLDRGGTRPQHF.

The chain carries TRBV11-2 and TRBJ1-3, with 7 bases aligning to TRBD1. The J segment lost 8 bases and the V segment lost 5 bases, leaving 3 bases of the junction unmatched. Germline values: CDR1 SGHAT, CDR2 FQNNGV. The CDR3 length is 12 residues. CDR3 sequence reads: CASSLTGDTIYF. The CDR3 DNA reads TGTGCCAGCAGCCTCACAGGGGACACCATATATTTT.

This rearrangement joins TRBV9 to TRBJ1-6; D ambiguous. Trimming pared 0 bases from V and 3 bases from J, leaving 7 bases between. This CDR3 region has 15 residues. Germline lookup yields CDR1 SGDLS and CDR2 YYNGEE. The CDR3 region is CASSVDEGYNSPLHF. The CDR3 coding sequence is TGTGCCAGCAGCGTAGATGAGGGCTATAATTCACCCCTCCACTTT.

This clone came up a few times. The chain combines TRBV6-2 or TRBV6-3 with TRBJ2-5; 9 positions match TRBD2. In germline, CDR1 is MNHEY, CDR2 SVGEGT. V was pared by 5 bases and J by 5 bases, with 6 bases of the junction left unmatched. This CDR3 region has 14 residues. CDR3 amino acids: CASSGSGGWETQYF. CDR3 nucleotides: TGTGCCAGCAGTGGTAGCGGGGGATGGGAGACCCAGTACTTC.

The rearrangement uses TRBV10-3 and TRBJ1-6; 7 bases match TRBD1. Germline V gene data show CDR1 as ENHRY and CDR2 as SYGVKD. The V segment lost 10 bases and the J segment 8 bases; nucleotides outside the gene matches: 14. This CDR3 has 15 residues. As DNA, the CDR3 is TGTGCCACTTATAGACAGGGCAATTTCGATTCACCCCTCCACTTT. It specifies CATYRQGNFDSPLHF.

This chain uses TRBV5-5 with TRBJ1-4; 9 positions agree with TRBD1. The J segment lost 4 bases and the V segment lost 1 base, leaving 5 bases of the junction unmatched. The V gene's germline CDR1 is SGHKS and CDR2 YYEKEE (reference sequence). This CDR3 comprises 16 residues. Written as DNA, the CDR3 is TGTGCCAGCAGCTTGCAACAGGGGGCGGATAATGAAAAACTGTTTTTT. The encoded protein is CASSLQQGADNEKLFF.

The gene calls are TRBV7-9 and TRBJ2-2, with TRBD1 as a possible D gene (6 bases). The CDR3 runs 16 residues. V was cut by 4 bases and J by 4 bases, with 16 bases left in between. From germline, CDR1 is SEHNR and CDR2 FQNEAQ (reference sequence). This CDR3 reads CASSSYRVVGTGELFF. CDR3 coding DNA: TGTGCCAGCAGCTCCTACAGGGTTGTGGGCACCGGGGAGCTGTTTTTT.

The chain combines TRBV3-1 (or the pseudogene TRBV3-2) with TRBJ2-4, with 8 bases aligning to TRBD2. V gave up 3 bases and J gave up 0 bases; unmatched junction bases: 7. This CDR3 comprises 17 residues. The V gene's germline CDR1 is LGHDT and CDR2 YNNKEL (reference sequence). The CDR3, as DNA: TGTGCCAGCAGCCACCTCAGCGGGGGACTAGCCAAAAACATTCAGTACTTC. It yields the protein CASSHLSGGLAKNIQYF.

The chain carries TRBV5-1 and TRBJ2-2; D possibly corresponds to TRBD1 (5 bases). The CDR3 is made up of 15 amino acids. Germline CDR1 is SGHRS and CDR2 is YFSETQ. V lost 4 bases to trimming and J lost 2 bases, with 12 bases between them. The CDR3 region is CASSVTAANTGELFF. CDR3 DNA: TGCGCCAGCAGCGTGACAGCTGCTAACACCGGGGAGCTGTTTTTT.

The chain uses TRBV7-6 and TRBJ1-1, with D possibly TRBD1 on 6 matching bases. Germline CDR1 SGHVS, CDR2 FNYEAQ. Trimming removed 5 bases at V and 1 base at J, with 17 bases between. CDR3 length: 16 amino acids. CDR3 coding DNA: TGTGCCAGCAGCCACATGACAGGCGGTGGGAACACTGAAGCTTTCTTT. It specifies CASSHMTGGGNTEAFF.

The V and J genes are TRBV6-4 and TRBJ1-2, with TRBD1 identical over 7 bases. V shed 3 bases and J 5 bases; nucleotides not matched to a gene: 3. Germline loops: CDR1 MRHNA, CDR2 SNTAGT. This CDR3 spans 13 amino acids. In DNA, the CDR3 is TGTGCCAGCAGTGAGGGGACAGAGTATGGCTACACCTTC. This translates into CASSEGTEYGYTF.

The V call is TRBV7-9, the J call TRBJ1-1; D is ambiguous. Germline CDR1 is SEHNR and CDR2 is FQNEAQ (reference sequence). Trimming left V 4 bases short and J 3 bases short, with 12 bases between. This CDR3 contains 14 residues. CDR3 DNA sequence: TGTGCCAGCAGCTCTTCCGGGGTTTACACTGAAGCTTTCTTT. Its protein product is CASSSSGVYTEAFF.

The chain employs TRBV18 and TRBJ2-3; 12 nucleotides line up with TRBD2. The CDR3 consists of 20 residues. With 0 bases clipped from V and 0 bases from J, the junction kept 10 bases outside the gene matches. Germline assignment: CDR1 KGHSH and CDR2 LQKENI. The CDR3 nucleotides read TGTGCCAGCTCACCACCAGTGCTAGCGGGAGGGGCTTCTAGCACAGATACGCAGTATTTT. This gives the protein CASSPPVLAGGASSTDTQYF.

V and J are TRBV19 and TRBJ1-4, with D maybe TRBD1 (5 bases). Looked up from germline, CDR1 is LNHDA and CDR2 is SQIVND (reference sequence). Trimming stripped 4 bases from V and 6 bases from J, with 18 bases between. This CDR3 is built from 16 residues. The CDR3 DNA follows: TGTGCCAGTAGTACCCCGGGACTTCCAAAGGATGAAAAACTGTTTTTT. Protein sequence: CASSTPGLPKDEKLFF.